The entry below describes one T cell receptor beta chain. Healthy and HIV-negative, the adult donors had no recent acute infections or vaccinations. This entry belongs to a study of shared clonotypes between healthy human individuals. Study in general: With ages of 18 to 49, the donors were a couple of women and three men.

About 280 ng DNA, approximately 30,000 T cell genomes, went into unsorted PBMC replicate PCRs. Method: immunoSEQ multiplex PCR; TCRdb's copy keeps in-frame clones and lacks some. The sample records 400,000 to 600,000 clones, roughly 77% being singletons. The CDR3 consists of 14 residues. Trimming cost V 0 bases and J 0 bases, with 5 bases left between them. Germline lookup yields CDR1 SSHAT and CDR2 FNYEAQ (reference sequence). The chain couples TRBV7-7 to TRBJ2-5; unclear D gene. The specimen was PBMCs. This receptor was identified in a woman aged 40 to 50 in good health. Some clones in this sample may be carry-over from other donors' samples. Here the CDR3 DNA reads TGTGCCAGCAGCTTAGCGGGGAACCAAGAGACCCAGTACTTC. Translating gives CASSLAGNQETQYF.